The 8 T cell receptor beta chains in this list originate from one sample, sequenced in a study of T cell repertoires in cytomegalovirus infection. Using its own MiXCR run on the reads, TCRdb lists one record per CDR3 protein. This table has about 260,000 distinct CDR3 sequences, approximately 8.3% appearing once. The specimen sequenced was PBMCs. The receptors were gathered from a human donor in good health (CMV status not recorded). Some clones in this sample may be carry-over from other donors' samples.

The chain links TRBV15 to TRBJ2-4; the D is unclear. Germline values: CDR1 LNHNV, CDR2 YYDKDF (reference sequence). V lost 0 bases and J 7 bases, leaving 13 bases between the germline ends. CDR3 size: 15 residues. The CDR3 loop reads CATSREVGGLNIQYF. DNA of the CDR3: TGTGCCACCAGCAGAGAAGTCGGTGGGTTGAACATTCAGTACTTC.

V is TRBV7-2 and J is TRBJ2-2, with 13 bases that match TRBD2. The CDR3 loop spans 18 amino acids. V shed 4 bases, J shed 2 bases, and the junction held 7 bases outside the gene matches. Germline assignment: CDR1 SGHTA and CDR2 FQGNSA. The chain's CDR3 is CASSSPGLAGINTGELFF. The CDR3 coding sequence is TGTGCCAGCAGCTCTCCGGGACTAGCGGGGATAAACACCGGGGAGCTGTTTTTT.

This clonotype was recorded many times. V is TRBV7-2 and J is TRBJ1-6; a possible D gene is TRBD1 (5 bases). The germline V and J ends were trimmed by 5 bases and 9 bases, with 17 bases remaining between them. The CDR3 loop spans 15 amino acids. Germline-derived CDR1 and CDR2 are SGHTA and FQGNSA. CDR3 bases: TGTGCCAGCAGCCTAGGGGACCGGGGGAGTTCACCCCTCCACTTT. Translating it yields CASSLGDRGSSPLHF.

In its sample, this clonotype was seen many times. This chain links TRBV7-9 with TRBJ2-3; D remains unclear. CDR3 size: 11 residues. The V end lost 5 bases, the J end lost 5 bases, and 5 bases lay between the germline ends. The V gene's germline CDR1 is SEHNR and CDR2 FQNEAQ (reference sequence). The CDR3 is CASSPQDTQYF. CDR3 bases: TGTGCCAGCAGCCCACAAGATACGCAGTATTTT.

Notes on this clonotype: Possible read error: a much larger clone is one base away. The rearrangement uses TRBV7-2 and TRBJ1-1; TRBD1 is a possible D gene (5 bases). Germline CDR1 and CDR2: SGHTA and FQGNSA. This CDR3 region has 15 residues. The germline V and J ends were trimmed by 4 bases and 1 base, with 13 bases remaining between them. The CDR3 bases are TGTGCCAGCAGCTCCGGGGGGTGGTGGAACACTGAAGCTTTCTTT. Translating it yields CASSSGGWWNTEAFF.

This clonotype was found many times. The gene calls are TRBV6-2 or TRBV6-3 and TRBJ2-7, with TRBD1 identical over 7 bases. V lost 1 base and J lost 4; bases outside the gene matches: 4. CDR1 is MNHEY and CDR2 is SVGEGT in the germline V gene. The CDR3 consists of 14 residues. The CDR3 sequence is CASSYYGTDYEQYF. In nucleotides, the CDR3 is TGTGCCAGCAGTTACTACGGGACAGATTACGAGCAGTACTTC.

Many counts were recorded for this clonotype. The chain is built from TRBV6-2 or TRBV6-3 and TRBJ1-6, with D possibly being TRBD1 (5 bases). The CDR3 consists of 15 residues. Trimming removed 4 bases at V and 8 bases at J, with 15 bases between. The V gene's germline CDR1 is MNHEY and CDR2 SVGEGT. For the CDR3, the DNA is TGTGCCAGCAGTTCATCCGGGACCTCATATTCACCCCTCCACTTT. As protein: CASSSSGTSYSPLHF.

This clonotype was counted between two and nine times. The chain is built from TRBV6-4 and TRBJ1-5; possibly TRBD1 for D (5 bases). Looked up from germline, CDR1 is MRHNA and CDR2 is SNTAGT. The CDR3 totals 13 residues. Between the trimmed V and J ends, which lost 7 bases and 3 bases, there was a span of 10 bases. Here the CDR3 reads CASNGTDNQPQHF. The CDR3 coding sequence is TGTGCCAGCAATGGGACGGACAATCAGCCCCAGCATTTT.